This entry features one TCR beta chain sequence. Germline V gives CDR1 SGHNT, CDR2 YENEEA. The trim removed 5 bases at V and 2 bases at J, leaving 3 bases unmatched. The CDR3 loop spans 13 amino acids. This record comes from a study of blood T cell repertoires in COVID-19. Some clones are missing from TCRdb's copy, which holds only in-frame ones; the method was immunoSEQ multiplex PCR. The sample lists some 150,000 clones; 65% to 90% were seen once. This receptor was identified in a woman aged 60 to 75 with COVID-19, enrolled during active disease. V is TRBV11-3 and J is TRBJ2-7; 7 bases agree with TRBD1. Sequenced input: peripheral blood. Here the CDR3 reads CASSRTGAYEQYF. The CDR3, as DNA: TGTGCCAGCAGCCGCACAGGGGCCTACGAGCAGTACTTC.